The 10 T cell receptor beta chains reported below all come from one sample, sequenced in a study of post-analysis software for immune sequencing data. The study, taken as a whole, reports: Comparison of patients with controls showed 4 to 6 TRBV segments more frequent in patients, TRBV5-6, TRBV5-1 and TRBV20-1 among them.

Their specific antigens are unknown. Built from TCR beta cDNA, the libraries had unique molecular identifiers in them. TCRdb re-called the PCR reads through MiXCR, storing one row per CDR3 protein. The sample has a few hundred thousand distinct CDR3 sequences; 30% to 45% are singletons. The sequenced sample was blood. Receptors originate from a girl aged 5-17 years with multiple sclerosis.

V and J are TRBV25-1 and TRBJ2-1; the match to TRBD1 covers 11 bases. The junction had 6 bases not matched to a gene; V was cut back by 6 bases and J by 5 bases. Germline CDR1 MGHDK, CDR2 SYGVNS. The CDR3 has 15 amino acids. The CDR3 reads CASRVGQGGNNEQFF. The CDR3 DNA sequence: TGTGCCAGCAGGGTGGGACAGGGGGGAAACAATGAGCAGTTCTTC.

CDR3 sequence (DNA): TGTGCCAGCAGTTTTCACCTGTCGGGGGTAGTAGGCTACACCTTC. This codes for CASSFHLSGVVGYTF. This chain joins TRBV12-3 or TRBV12-4 and TRBJ1-2; D is possibly TRBD1 (5 bases). This CDR3 has 15 residues. V was cut by 3 bases and J by 8 bases, with 19 bases left in between.

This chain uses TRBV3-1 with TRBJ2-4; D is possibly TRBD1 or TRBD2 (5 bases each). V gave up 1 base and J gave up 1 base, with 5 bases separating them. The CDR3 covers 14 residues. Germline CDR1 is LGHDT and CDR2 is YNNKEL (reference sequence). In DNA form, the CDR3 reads TGTGCCAGCAGCCAAGGGGGGGCCAAAAACATTCAGTACTTC. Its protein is CASSQGGAKNIQYF. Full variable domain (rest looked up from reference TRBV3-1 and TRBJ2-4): DTAVSQTPKYLVTQMGNDKSIKCEQNLGHDTMYWYKQDSKKFLKIMFSYNNKELIINETVPNRFSPKSPDKAHLNLHINSLELGDSAVYFCASSQGGAKNIQYFGAGTRLSVL.

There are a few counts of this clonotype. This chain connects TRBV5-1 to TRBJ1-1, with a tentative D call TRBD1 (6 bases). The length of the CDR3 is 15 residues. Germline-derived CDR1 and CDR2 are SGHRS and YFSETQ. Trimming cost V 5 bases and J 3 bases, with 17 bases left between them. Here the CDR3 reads CASRRGGEVDTEAFF. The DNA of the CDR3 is TGCGCCAGCAGAAGGGGGGGGGAAGTGGACACTGAAGCTTTCTTT.

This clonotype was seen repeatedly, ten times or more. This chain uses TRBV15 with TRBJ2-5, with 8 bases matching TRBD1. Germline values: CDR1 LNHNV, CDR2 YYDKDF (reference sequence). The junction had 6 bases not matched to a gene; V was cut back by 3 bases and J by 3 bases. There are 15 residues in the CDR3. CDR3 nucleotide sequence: TGTGCCACCAGCAGGGGGACAGGTGTAAAAGAGACCCAGTACTTC. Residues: CATSRGTGVKETQYF. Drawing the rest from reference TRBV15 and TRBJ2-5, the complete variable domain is DAMVIQNPRYQVTQFGKPVTLSCSQTLNHNVMYWYQQKSSQAPKLLFHYYDKDFNNEADTPDNFQSRRPNTSFCFLDIRSPGLGDTAMYLCATSRGTGVKETQYFGPGTRLLVL.

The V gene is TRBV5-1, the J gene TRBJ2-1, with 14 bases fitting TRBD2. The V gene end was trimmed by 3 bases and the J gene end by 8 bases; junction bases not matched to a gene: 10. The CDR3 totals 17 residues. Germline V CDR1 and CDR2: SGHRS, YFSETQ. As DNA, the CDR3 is TGCGCCAGCAGCTCAAAAGAGGGGACTAGCGGGAGTGATGAGCAGTTCTTC. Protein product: CASSSKEGTSGSDEQFF.

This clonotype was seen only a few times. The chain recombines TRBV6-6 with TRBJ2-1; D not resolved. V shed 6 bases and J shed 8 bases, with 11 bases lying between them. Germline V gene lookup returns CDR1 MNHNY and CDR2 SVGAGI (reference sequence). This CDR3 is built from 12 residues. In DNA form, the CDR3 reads TGTGCCAGCAGCCACAGTGGGGATGAGCAGTTCTTC. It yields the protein CASSHSGDEQFF.

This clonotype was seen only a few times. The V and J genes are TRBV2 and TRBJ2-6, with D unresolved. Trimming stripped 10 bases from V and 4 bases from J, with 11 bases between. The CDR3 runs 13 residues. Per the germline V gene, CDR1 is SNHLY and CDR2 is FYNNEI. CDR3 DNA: TGTGCCATCCGTGGTCCAGGGGCCAACGTCCTGACTTTC. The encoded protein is CAIRGPGANVLTF. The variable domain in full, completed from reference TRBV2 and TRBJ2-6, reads EPEVTQTPSHQVTQMGQEVILRCVPISNHLYFYWYRQILGQKVEFLVSFYNNEISEKSEIFDDQFSVERPDGSNFTLKIRSTKLEDSAMYFCAIRGPGANVLTFGAGSRLTVL.

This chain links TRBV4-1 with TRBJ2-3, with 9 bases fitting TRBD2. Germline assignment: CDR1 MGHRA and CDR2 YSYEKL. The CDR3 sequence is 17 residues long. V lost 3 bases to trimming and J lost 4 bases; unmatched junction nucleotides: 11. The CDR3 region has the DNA TGCGCCAGCAGCCAGTGGACCGGGACTAGCTCCCCAGATACGCAGTATTTT. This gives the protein CASSQWTGTSSPDTQYF.

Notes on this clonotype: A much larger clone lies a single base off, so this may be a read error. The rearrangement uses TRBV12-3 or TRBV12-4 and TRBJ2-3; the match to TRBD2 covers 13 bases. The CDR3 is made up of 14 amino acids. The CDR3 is CTSGTSGTSETQYF. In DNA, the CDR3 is TGTACCAGTGGGACTAGCGGGACCTCGGAGACGCAGTATTTT.